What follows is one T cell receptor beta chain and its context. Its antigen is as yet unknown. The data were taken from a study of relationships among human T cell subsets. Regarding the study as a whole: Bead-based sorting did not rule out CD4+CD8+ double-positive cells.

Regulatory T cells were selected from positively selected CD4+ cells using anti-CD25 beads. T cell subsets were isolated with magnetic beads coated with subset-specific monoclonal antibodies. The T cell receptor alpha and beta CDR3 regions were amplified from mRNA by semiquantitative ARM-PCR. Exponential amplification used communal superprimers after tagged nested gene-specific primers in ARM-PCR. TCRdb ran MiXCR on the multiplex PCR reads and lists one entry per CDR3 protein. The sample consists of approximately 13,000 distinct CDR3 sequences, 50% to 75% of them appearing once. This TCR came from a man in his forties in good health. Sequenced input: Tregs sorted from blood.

CDR3 residues: CSARAQATDTQYF. As DNA, the CDR3 is TGCAGCGCTCGCGCCCAGGCTACAGATACGCAGTATTTT. J is TRBJ2-3 and V is TRBV29-1; D remains unclear. The CDR3 has 13 residues. Looked up from germline, CDR1 is SQVTM and CDR2 is ANQGSEA. Trimming removed 7 bases from V and 3 bases from J, with 14 bases in between.